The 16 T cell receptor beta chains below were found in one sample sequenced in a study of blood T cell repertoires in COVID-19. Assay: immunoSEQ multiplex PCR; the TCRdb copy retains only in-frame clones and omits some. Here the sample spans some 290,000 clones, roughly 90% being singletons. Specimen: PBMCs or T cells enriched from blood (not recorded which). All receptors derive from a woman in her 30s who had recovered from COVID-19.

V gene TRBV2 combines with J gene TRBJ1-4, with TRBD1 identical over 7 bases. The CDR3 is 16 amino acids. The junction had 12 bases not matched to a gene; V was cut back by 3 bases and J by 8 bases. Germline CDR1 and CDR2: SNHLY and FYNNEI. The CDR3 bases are TGTGCCAGCAGTGAGGAGACAGGGTGGCGTGGCGAAAAACTGTTTTTT. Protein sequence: CASSEETGWRGEKLFF.

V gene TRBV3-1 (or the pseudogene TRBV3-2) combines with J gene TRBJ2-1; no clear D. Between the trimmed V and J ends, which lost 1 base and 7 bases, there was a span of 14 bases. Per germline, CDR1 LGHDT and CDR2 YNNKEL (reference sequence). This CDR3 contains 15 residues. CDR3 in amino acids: CASSQAETSWNEQFF. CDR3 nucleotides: TGTGCCAGCAGCCAAGCTGAGACATCTTGGAATGAGCAGTTCTTC.

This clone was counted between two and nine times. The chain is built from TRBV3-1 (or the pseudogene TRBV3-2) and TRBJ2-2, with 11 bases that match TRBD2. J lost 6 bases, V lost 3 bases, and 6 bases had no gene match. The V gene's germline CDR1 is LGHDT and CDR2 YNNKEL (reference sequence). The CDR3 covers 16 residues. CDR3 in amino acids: CASSHSGTSGSGELFF. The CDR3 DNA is TGTGCCAGCAGCCACTCCGGGACTAGCGGATCCGGGGAGCTGTTTTTT.

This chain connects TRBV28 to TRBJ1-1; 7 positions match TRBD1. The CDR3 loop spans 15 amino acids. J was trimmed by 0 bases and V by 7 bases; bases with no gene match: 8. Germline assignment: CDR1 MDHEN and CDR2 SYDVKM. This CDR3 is CASTRDRWVNTEAFF. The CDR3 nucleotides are TGTGCCAGCACCCGGGACAGATGGGTGAACACTGAAGCTTTCTTT.

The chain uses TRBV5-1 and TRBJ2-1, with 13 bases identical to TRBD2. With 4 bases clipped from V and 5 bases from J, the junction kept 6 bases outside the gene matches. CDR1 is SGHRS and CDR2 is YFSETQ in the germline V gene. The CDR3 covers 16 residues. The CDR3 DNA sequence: TGCGCCAGCAGCCCTGGGACTAGCGGGAACCACAATGAGCAGTTCTTC. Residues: CASSPGTSGNHNEQFF.

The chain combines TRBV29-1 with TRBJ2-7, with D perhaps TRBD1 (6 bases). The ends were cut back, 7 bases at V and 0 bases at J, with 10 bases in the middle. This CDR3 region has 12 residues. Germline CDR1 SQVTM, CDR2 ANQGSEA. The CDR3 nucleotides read TGCAGCGCCGGGACAATCTCCTACGAGCAGTACTTC. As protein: CSAGTISYEQYF.

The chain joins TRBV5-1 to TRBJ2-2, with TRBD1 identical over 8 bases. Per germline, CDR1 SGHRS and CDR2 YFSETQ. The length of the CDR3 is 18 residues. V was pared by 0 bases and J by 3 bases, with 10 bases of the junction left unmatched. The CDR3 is CASSLVFFQGADTGELFF. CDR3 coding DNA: TGCGCCAGCAGCTTGGTTTTTTTCCAGGGGGCCGACACCGGGGAGCTGTTTTTT.

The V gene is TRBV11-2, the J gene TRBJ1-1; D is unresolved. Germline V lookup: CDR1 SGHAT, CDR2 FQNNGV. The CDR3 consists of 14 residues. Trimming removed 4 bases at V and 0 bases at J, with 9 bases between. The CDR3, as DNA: TGTGCCAGCAGCTCTCAGTCCATGAACACTGAAGCTTTCTTT. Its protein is CASSSQSMNTEAFF.

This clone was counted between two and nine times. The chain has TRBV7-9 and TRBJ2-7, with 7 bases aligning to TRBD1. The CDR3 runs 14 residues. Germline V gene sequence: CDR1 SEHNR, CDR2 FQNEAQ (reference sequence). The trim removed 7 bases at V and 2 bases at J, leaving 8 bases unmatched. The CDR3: CASTMWDSTYEQYF. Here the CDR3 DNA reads TGTGCCAGCACCATGTGGGACAGCACCTACGAGCAGTACTTC. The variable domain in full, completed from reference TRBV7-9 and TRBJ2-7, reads DTGVSQNPRHKITKRGQNVTFRCDPISEHNRLYWYRQTLGQGPEFLTYFQNEAQLEKSRLLSDRFSAERPKGSFSTLEIQRTEQGDSAMYLCASTMWDSTYEQYFGPGTRLTVT.

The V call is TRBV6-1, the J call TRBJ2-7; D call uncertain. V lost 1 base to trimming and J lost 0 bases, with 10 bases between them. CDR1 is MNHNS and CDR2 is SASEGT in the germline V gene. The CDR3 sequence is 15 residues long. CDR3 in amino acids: CASSEGPAVSYEQYF. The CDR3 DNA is TGTGCCAGCAGTGAAGGTCCGGCGGTCTCCTACGAGCAGTACTTC.

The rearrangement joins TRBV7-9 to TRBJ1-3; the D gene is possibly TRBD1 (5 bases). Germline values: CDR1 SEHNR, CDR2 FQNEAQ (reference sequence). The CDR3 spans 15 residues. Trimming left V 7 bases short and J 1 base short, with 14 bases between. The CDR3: CASIKLRGSGNTIYF. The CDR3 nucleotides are TGTGCCAGCATCAAGTTAAGGGGTTCTGGAAACACCATATATTTT.

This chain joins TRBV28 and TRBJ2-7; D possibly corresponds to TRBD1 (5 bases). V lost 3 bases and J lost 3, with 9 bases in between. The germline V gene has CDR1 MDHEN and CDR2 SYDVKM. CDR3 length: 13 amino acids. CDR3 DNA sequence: TGTGCCAGCAGTTTCGGACATGACTACGAGCAGTACTTC. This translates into CASSFGHDYEQYF.

The chain's CDR3 is CASSLAVAPNTGELFF. CDR3 nucleotide sequence: TGCGCCAGCAGCTTGGCCGTGGCTCCCAACACCGGGGAGCTGTTTTTT. The genes are TRBV5-1 and TRBJ2-2; D is undetermined. Germline V gene data show CDR1 as SGHRS and CDR2 as YFSETQ. The CDR3 covers 16 residues. Trimming took off 0 bases at V and 2 bases at J, with 11 bases between the two ends. The entire variable domain, with the rest obtained from reference TRBV5-1 and TRBJ2-2, is as follows: KAGVTQTPRYLIKTRGQQVTLSCSPISGHRSVSWYQQTPGQGLQFLFEYFSETQRNKGNFPGRFSGRQFSNSRSEMNVSTLELGDSALYLCASSLAVAPNTGELFFGEGSRLTVL.

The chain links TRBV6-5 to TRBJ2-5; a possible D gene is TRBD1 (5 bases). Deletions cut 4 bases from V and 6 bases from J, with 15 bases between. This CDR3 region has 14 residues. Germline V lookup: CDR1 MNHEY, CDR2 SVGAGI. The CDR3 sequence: CASSSDTPWQTQYF. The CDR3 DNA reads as TGTGCCAGCAGTTCGGACACCCCCTGGCAGACCCAGTACTTC.

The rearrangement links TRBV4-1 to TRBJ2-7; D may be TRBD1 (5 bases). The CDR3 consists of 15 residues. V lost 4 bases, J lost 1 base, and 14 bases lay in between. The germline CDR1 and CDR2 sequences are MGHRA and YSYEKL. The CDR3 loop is CASSPAFQGSYEQYF. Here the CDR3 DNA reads TGCGCCAGCAGCCCAGCTTTCCAGGGTTCCTACGAGCAGTACTTC.

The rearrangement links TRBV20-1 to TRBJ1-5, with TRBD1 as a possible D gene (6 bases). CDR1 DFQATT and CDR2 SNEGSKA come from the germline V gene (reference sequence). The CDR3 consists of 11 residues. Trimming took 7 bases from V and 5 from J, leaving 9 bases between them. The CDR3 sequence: CSVQGDQPQHF. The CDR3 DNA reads TGCAGTGTACAGGGAGATCAGCCCCAGCATTTT.